Listed here are 8 T cell receptor beta chains from one sample, sequenced in a study of vaccination and CD4 T cells after COVID-19. As for treatment: roughly nine-day PBMC culture with coronavirus spike peptide pools or control peptides (ViraFEST assay). The Oncomine TCR Beta short-read assay was applied to DNA of cultured CD4+ T cells. TCRdb redid the calling of the PCR reads with MiXCR, one entry per CDR3 protein. There are fewer than 15,000 distinct CDR3 sequences in the sample; under 75% occur only once, and over 15% lies in the top ten. Antigen specificity for these receptors is unknown. Material: CD4+ T cells from blood, cultured in vitro. These receptors all come from a human donor who had recovered from COVID-19.

In this sample, this clonotype turned up a few times. Here the CDR3 reads CASGEQGRGTEAFF. In DNA, the CDR3 is TGTGCCAGCGGCGAACAGGGTAGAGGCACTGAAGCTTTCTTT. The rearrangement uses TRBV27 and TRBJ1-1; D perhaps matches TRBD1 (6 bases). The CDR3 runs to 14 residues. V was cut by 8 bases and J by 4 bases, with 17 bases left in between. The germline gives CDR1 MNHEY, CDR2 SMNVEV (reference sequence).

This chain links TRBV28 with TRBJ1-5, with D perhaps TRBD1 (5 bases). The CDR3 runs 15 residues. The germline CDR1 and CDR2 sequences are MDHEN and SYDVKM. Trimming left V 5 bases short and J 0 bases short, with 11 bases between. This CDR3 reads CASSRDVNSNQPQHF. The DNA for the CDR3 is TGTGCCAGCAGTCGGGACGTAAATAGCAATCAGCCCCAGCATTTT.

This clonotype was seen only a few times. The chain employs TRBV7-3 and TRBJ1-2; TRBD1 aligns across 7 bases. Germline values: CDR1 SGHTA, CDR2 FQGTGA. Trimming cost V 2 bases and J 8 bases; bases outside gene matches: 5. The CDR3 spans 13 residues. The CDR3 loop reads CASSLQGGMGYTF. Here the CDR3 DNA reads TGTGCCAGCAGCTTACAAGGGGGCATGGGCTACACCTTC.

The chain has TRBV11-2 and TRBJ2-1, with TRBD2 matching 11 bases. The CDR3 length is 16 residues. CDR1 and CDR2 (germline): SGHAT, FQNNGV. J gave up 4 bases and V 2 bases, and 4 bases lay outside the gene matches. CDR3: CASSLMVAGGYNEQFF. CDR3 nucleotide sequence: TGTGCCAGCAGCTTAATGGTAGCGGGAGGGTACAATGAGCAGTTCTTC.

The chain links TRBV15 to TRBJ2-3, with 7 bases identical to TRBD1. This CDR3 contains 17 residues. Trimming removed 0 bases from V and 4 bases from J; junction bases left unmatched: 10. Germline V gene data show CDR1 as LNHNV and CDR2 as YYDKDF (reference sequence). CDR3 coding DNA: TGTGCCACCAGCAGAGATCGTGTTAGCACAGGGGCAGATACGCAGTATTTT. It translates to CATSRDRVSTGADTQYF.

The chain is built from TRBV5-1 and TRBJ1-1, with D perhaps TRBD1 (6 bases). Per the germline V gene, CDR1 is SGHRS and CDR2 is YFSETQ. This CDR3 comprises 15 residues. Between the trimmed V and J ends, which lost 3 bases and 2 bases, there was a span of 14 bases. The CDR3 loop reads CASSSTGGLNTEAFF. For the CDR3, the DNA is TGCGCCAGCAGCTCCACCGGGGGCCTTAACACTGAAGCTTTCTTT.

This chain links TRBV20-1 with TRBJ1-4; D gene unclear. Trimming removed 3 bases at V and 4 bases at J, with 15 bases between. Per germline, CDR1 DFQATT and CDR2 SNEGSKA (reference sequence). The CDR3 contains 15 residues. CDR3 in amino acids: CSARETREINEKLFF. CDR3 nucleotides: TGCAGTGCTAGGGAAACACGGGAGATTAATGAAAAACTGTTTTTT.

The J gene is TRBJ1-1, the V gene TRBV7-3; D is ambiguous. Germline values: CDR1 SGHTA, CDR2 FQGTGA. Trimming removed 1 base at V and 5 bases at J, with 11 bases between. This CDR3 has 14 amino acids. CDR3 protein: CASSLRADGTEAFF. The CDR3 DNA reads as TGTGCCAGCAGCTTAAGGGCAGACGGGACTGAAGCTTTCTTT.